The rows below give T cell receptor beta chains drawn from one sample of a study of regulatory T cells in long-lasting Graves disease. TCRdb reanalysed the multiplex PCR reads using MiXCR and keeps one entry per CDR3 protein. The sample lists approximately 350,000 distinct CDR3 sequences; 16% were seen once. This same sample was also taken into another study, of T cells in Graves' hyperthyroidism and ophthalmopathy.

This specimen was peripheral blood mononuclear cells (PBMCs), taken at new diagnosis, from a patient treated with antithyroid drugs. The source of these receptors is a man aged 40-50 years with Graves disease. CDR3s include the opening cysteine and the closing phenylalanine or tryptophan. A D gene is named only where the DNA matches it firmly. Clone size appears in some rows only: once, few, many, or a class for an expanded clone.

J,size,V,D,CDR3,DNA
TRBJ1-5,NA,TRBV20-1,TRBD1,CSAGDRSTQPQHF,TGCAGTGCTGGGGACAGGTCAACCCAGCCCCAGCATTTT
TRBJ2-2,many,TRBV6-1,NA,CASRTLGLGGTGELFF,TGTGCCAGCAGGACCCTAGGACTCGGAGGGACCGGGGAGCTGTTTTTT
TRBJ1-2,NA,TRBV18,NA,CASSREANYGYTF,TGTGCCAGCTCCAGGGAGGCTAACTATGGCTACACCTTC
TRBJ1-1,many,TRBV2,TRBD1,CATPGGVNTEAFF,TGTGCCACTCCAGGGGGCGTGAACACTGAAGCTTTCTTT
TRBJ1-4,once,TRBV18,NA,CASSPQYRDEKLFF,TGTGCCAGCTCACCACAGTATCGTGATGAAAAACTGTTTTTT
TRBJ2-7,many,TRBV18,NA,CASSPQVIYEQYF,TGTGCCAGCTCACCACAGGTTATATACGAGCAGTACTTC
TRBJ2-1,many,TRBV11-2,NA,CASSLVFMNEQFF,TGTGCCAGCAGCTTAGTCTTTATGAATGAGCAGTTCTTC
TRBJ1-5,many,TRBV19,NA,CASSISRGYQPQHF,TGTGCCAGTAGTATTTCTCGGGGGTATCAGCCCCAGCATTTT
TRBJ1-2,once,TRBV30,NA,CAWGGGRGYGYTF,TGTGCCTGGGGAGGGGGGCGCGGCTATGGCTACACCTTC
TRBJ2-1,many,TRBV12-3/TRBV12-4,TRBD1,CASSPPRGYGSYNEQFF,TGTGCCAGCAGTCCCCCCAGGGGGTACGGGTCCTACAATGAGCAGTTCTTC
TRBJ2-1,many,TRBV29-1,TRBD2,CSVGTSGGAGSYNEQFF,TGCAGCGTTGGGACTAGCGGGGGAGCGGGCTCCTACAATGAGCAGTTCTTC
TRBJ2-3,many,TRBV20-1,TRBD2,CSASRLAGAVDTQYF,TGCAGTGCTTCCCGACTAGCGGGGGCCGTAGATACGCAGTATTTT
TRBJ1-3,NA,TRBV11-3,NA,CASSSRWGSGNTVYF,NA
TRBJ2-2,many,TRBV6-2/TRBV6-3,TRBD2,CASSGTSGGAGELFF,TGTGCCAGCAGTGGGACTAGCGGGGGGGCCGGGGAGCTGTTTTTT
TRBJ1-5,many,TRBV7-2,NA,CASSSDSFNQPQHF,TGTGCCAGCAGCTCAGACAGCTTCAATCAGCCCCAGCATTTT
TRBJ1-1,NA,TRBV7-2,NA,CASSETLNTEAFF,TGTGCCAGCAGCGAAACTTTGAACACTGAAGCTTTCTTT
TRBJ1-2,many,TRBV5-1,NA,CASSPRDAAYGYTF,TGCGCCAGCAGCCCCCGGGACGCCGCCTATGGCTACACCTTC
TRBJ1-1,many,TRBV2,NA,CASSGQADFEAFF,TGTGCCAGCAGTGGACAGGCAGACTTTGAAGCTTTCTTT
TRBJ1-1,many,TRBV11-1,TRBD1,CASSPDRGYEAFF,TGTGCCAGCAGCCCAGACAGGGGATATGAAGCTTTCTTT
TRBJ2-2,NA,TRBV11-2,NA,CASSTSGELFF,TGTGCCAGCAGCACATCCGGGGAGCTGTTTTTT
TRBJ1-6,many,TRBV11-2,TRBD1,CASSSGTANSPLHF,TGTGCCAGCAGCTCCGGGACAGCAAATTCACCCCTCCACTTT
TRBJ2-4,many,TRBV15,NA,CATRSRDTQNIQYF,TGTGCCACCAGATCCCGGGACACCCAAAACATTCAGTACTTC
TRBJ2-5,many,TRBV12-3/TRBV12-4,NA,CASSLGYTDGETQYF,TGTGCCAGCAGTTTAGGTTACACGGACGGGGAGACCCAGTACTTC
TRBJ2-5,many,TRBV7-9,TRBD1,CASSGRAGGGETQYF,TGTGCCAGCAGCGGCAGGGCAGGGGGCGGGGAGACCCAGTACTTC
TRBJ1-4,NA,TRBV5-1,NA,CASSLEGSDEKLFF,TGCGCCAGCAGCTTGGAGGGGTCAGACGAAAAACTGTTTTTT
TRBJ2-3,many,TRBV7-2,TRBD2,CASSLIAGGRYTQYF,TGTGCCAGCAGCTTAATCGCGGGGGGGCGGTATACGCAGTATTTT
TRBJ2-5,NA,TRBV2,NA,CASRSEPPETGYF,TGTGCCAGCAGGAGTGAACCCCCGGAGACAGGCTACTTC
TRBJ2-3,NA,TRBV7-9,TRBD2,CASSLAAAAGLAASTDTQYF,TGTGCCAGCAGCCTAGCTGCGGCGGCGGGACTAGCGGCTAGCACAGATACGCAGTATTTT
TRBJ2-7,many,TRBV11-2,NA,CASSLDSRGPWTDEQYF,TGTGCCAGCAGCTTAGATAGCCGGGGGCCCTGGACAGACGAGCAGTACTTC
TRBJ2-2,many,TRBV18,NA,CASSPPNTGELFF,TGCGCCAGCAGCCCCCCGAACACCGGGGAGCTGTTTTTT
TRBJ1-5,NA,TRBV2,TRBD1,CASRDSLVGQPQHF,TGTGCCAGTAGGGACAGTTTGGTAGGGCAGCCCCAGCATTTT
TRBJ2-1,NA,TRBV20-1,NA,CSASGGMNEQFF,TGCAGTGCTAGTGGCGGGATGAATGAGCAGTTCTTC
TRBJ2-5,many,TRBV2,NA,CASCWRWGGETQYF,TGTGCCAGCTGCTGGCGTTGGGGAGGCGAGACCCAGTACTTC
TRBJ1-2,NA,TRBV20-1,TRBD1,CSPTEGGVANYGYTF,TGCAGTCCGACCGAAGGGGGCGTGGCTAACTATGGCTACACCTTC
TRBJ1-1,many,TRBV5-1,NA,CASGEGLNTEAFF,TGCGCCAGCGGGGAGGGGTTGAACACTGAAGCTTTCTTT
TRBJ2-1,NA,TRBV6-1,NA,CASNEQFF,TGTGCCAGCAATGAGCAGTTCTTC
TRBJ2-3,many,TRBV7-2,TRBD1,CASSLGRQGARYF,TGTGCCAGCAGCTTAGGGCGGCAGGGGGCCCGTTATTTT
TRBJ2-7,NA,TRBV15,NA,CATSREGGLGYEQYF,TGTGCCACCAGCAGAGAGGGGGGGCTGGGCTACGAGCAGTACTTC
TRBJ2-2,many,TRBV5-1,TRBD2,CASSVRPLAGAWNTGELFF,TGCGCCAGCAGCGTCCGGCCACTAGCGGGGGCCTGGAACACCGGGGAGCTGTTTTTT
TRBJ2-7,many,TRBV20-1,NA,CSASGQYF,TGCAGTGCTAGCGGGCAGTACTTC
TRBJ2-3,few,TRBV20-1,TRBD2,CSASRLAATNTQYF,TGCAGTGCTAGTCGGCTAGCGGCCACAAATACGCAGTATTTT
TRBJ1-3,NA,TRBV28,TRBD1,CASSSTGTWGNTIYF,TGTGCCAGCAGTTCGACAGGGACTTGGGGAAACACCATATATTTT
TRBJ2-3,few,TRBV6-1,TRBD1,CASSERTGGGPDTQYF,TGTGCCAGCAGTGAGCGGACAGGGGGCGGCCCAGATACGCAGTATTTT
TRBJ1-2,NA,TRBV29-1,NA,CSVGDRPRGYTF,TGCAGCGTTGGTGACCGTCCCCGTGGCTACACCTTC